Presented here are 30 T cell receptor beta chains from one specimen sequenced in a study of T-cell memory formation after mild COVID-19. TCRdb processed the 5' RACE reads anew with MiXCR; each CDR3 protein has one entry. The table lists around 160,000 distinct CDR3 sequences, around 10% of them singletons. Sequencing was performed on PBMCs or a T cell subset sorted from them (not recorded which). The receptors originated from a man younger than 30 who had mild COVID-19 (a few samples of this study predate the infection). Cell type and time point are not known.

Concerning this clonotype: This could be a read error, since a much larger clone is one nucleotide away. J is TRBJ2-3 and V is TRBV6-6, with D tentatively TRBD1 (5 bases). There are 11 residues in the CDR3. The V end lost 8 bases, the J end lost 2 bases, and 5 bases lay between the germline ends. Germline V lookup: CDR1 MNHNY, CDR2 SVGAGI (reference sequence). The CDR3 reads CASGATDTQYF. As DNA, the CDR3 is TGTGCCAGCGGGGCCACAGATACGCAGTATTTT.

This clonotype has ten or more counts. The chain employs TRBV6-2 or TRBV6-3 and TRBJ2-1; D is unclear. In germline, CDR1 is MNHEY, CDR2 SVGEGT. CDR3 size: 14 residues. With 4 bases removed from V and 9 bases from J, the gap between germline ends came to 16 bases. CDR3 nucleotide sequence: TGTGCCAGCAGTTCACACATGGGGTTCGGTGAGCAGTTCTTC. It yields the protein CASSSHMGFGEQFF.

J is TRBJ2-3 and V is TRBV11-2; perhaps TRBD2 as D (7 bases). Trimming took 5 bases from V and 4 from J, leaving 19 bases between them. The length of the CDR3 is 16 residues. Germline CDR1 SGHAT, CDR2 FQNNGV. This CDR3 is CASSQSGGGGADTQYF. Here the CDR3 DNA reads TGTGCCAGCAGCCAGAGTGGCGGCGGGGGCGCAGATACGCAGTATTTT. Full variable domain (missing parts from reference TRBV11-2 and TRBJ2-3): EAGVAQSPRYKIIEKRQSVAFWCNPISGHATLYWYQQILGQGPKLLIQFQNNGVVDDSQLPKDRFSAERLKGVDSTLKIQPAKLEDSAVYLCASSQSGGGGADTQYFGPGTRLTVL.

The CDR3 loop is CASGDSSSTDTQYF. The CDR3 DNA reads as TGTGCCAGCGGGGACAGTTCTAGCACAGATACGCAGTATTTT. The V gene is TRBV2, the J gene TRBJ2-3; 7 nucleotides agree with TRBD1. The CDR3 is 14 residues long. In germline, CDR1 is SNHLY, CDR2 FYNNEI. Trimming cost V 8 bases and J 0 bases; bases outside gene matches: 5.

This clonotype was recorded a few times. V gene TRBV20-1 combines with J gene TRBJ2-6; weak D call: TRBD1 (6 bases). This CDR3 is built from 14 residues. V was pared by 0 bases and J by 4 bases, with 7 bases between. CDR1 is DFQATT, CDR2 SNEGSKA, per germline (reference sequence). The CDR3 loop is CSAREGHGANVLTF. The CDR3 DNA sequence: TGCAGTGCTAGAGAGGGACACGGGGCCAACGTCCTGACTTTC.

This clonotype was detected only a few times. The rearrangement uses TRBV12-3 or TRBV12-4 and TRBJ2-1, with 8 positions matching TRBD1. V dropped 4 bases and J dropped 6; count of bases not matched to a gene: 8. The CDR3 extends over 15 amino acids. The CDR3: CASSSRQGLGNEQFF. CDR3 in DNA: TGTGCCAGCAGTTCCAGACAGGGGCTTGGCAATGAGCAGTTCTTC.

This chain uses TRBV10-3 with TRBJ2-7, with unresolved D. CDR1 and CDR2 (germline): ENHRY, SYGVKD. Trimming shortened V by 0 bases and J by 7 bases, and 7 bases separated the two germline ends. The CDR3 extends over 12 amino acids. The CDR3 region has the DNA TGTGCCATCAGTGAGTCTAGGGTTGAGCAGTACTTC. It specifies CAISESRVEQYF.

This clonotype was counted only a few times. The chain couples TRBV29-1 to TRBJ2-3; 11 positions agree with TRBD2. The length of the CDR3 is 16 residues. After removal of 6 bases from V and 3 bases from J, the junction contained 11 bases not matched to a gene. Germline CDR1 reads SQVTM; CDR2 reads ANQGSEA. The CDR3: CSVNPRLAGRTDTQYF. The CDR3 bases are TGCAGCGTCAACCCCCGACTAGCGGGGAGGACAGATACGCAGTATTTT.

This clonotype occurred a few times. The V and J genes are TRBV12-3 or TRBV12-4 and TRBJ2-3; 9 positions agree with TRBD1. J was trimmed by 9 bases and V by 3 bases; bases with no gene match: 7. There are 14 residues in the CDR3. CDR3 amino acids: CASSFMGQGTTQYF. CDR3 nucleotides: TGTGCCAGCAGTTTTATGGGACAGGGCACGACGCAGTATTTT.

This clonotype was seen only a few times. This chain links TRBV11-2 with TRBJ2-7; TRBD2 agrees at 11 bases. Germline values: CDR1 SGHAT, CDR2 FQNNGV. The CDR3 consists of 14 residues. Unmatched junction bases numbered 11, after V lost 6 bases and J lost 10 bases. CDR3 amino acids: CASRLQLAGDSQYF. The CDR3 DNA follows: TGTGCCAGCAGGCTGCAACTAGCGGGAGACTCTCAGTACTTC.

The CDR3 sequence: CAISESAQDTQYF. The DNA for the CDR3 is TGTGCCATCAGTGAGTCCGCCCAAGATACGCAGTATTTT. The chain uses TRBV10-3 and TRBJ2-3; D not certain. Germline values: CDR1 ENHRY, CDR2 SYGVKD. The V gene lost 0 bases and the J gene lost 5 bases, with 6 bases spanning the gap. The CDR3 runs 13 residues.

The chain couples TRBV4-3 to TRBJ1-6, with TRBD1 identical over 8 bases. V lost 4 bases to trimming and J lost 2 bases; unmatched junction nucleotides: 4. The CDR3 is made up of 16 amino acids. Germline V gene lookup returns CDR1 LGHNA and CDR2 YSLEER. The CDR3 sequence: CASSPRTGTYNSPLHF. DNA of the CDR3: TGCGCCAGCAGCCCACGGACAGGGACCTATAATTCACCCCTCCACTTT.

This clonotype has more than one count but fewer than ten. The chain employs TRBV9 and TRBJ2-5; D ambiguous. V was shortened by 0 bases and J by 1 base, with 7 bases between the two germline ends. The CDR3 is 14 amino acids. Germline lookup yields CDR1 SGDLS and CDR2 YYNGEE. The CDR3 DNA reads TGTGCCAGCAGCGTAGTCGCCAGCCAAGAGACCCAGTACTTC. Amino acids: CASSVVASQETQYF. Full variable domain (rest looked up from reference TRBV9 and TRBJ2-5): DSGVTQTPKHLITATGQRVTLRCSPRSGDLSVYWYQQSLDQGLQFLIQYYNGEERAKGNILERFSAQQFPDLHSELNLSSLELGDSALYFCASSVVASQETQYFGPGTRLLVL.

This clonotype was seen many times. The V gene is TRBV5-4, the J gene TRBJ2-1, with D possibly TRBD2 on 6 matching bases. The V end was cut by 0 bases, the J end by 10 bases, with 14 bases between. The CDR3 has 14 amino acids. CDR1 and CDR2 from the germline V gene are SGHNT and YYREEE (reference sequence). Here the CDR3 DNA reads TGTGCCAGCAGCTTGGGGGACGGGGGTCCCGAGCAGTTCTTC. As protein: CASSLGDGGPEQFF. Supplemented by reference TRBV5-4 and TRBJ2-1, the full variable domain reads ETGVTQSPTHLIKTRGQQVTLRCSSQSGHNTVSWYQQALGQGPQFIFQYYREEENGRGNFPPRFSGLQFPNYSSELNVNALELDDSALYLCASSLGDGGPEQFFGPGTRLTVL.

This rearrangement joins TRBV9 to TRBJ2-5; 8 bases are shared with TRBD2. CDR3 length equals 16 residues. With 0 bases clipped from V and 2 bases from J, the junction kept 6 bases outside the gene matches. CDR1 and CDR2 (germline): SGDLS, YYNGEE. The CDR3 reads CASSVAPRGEQETQYF. CDR3 nucleotide sequence: TGTGCCAGCAGCGTAGCCCCGCGGGGGGAGCAAGAGACCCAGTACTTC.

Ten or more counts support this clonotype. The J gene is TRBJ1-1, the V gene TRBV20-1; the D is unclear. This CDR3 spans 11 amino acids. Germline V CDR1 and CDR2: DFQATT, SNEGSKA (reference sequence). V gave up 6 bases and J gave up 1 base, with 6 bases separating them. The CDR3 loop reads CSAYQNTEAFF. The CDR3 nucleotides read TGCAGTGCATACCAGAACACTGAAGCTTTCTTT.

This chain links TRBV7-9 with TRBJ1-1, with D maybe TRBD1 (5 bases). V dropped 0 bases and J dropped 6 bases, with 8 bases sitting between them. The V gene's germline CDR1 is SEHNR and CDR2 FQNEAQ (reference sequence). CDR3 length: 13 residues. CDR3 residues: CASSLAGVAEAFF. CDR3 nucleotides: TGTGCCAGCAGCTTAGCAGGGGTCGCTGAAGCTTTCTTT.

In its sample, this clonotype was seen many times. The rearrangement joins TRBV12-3 or TRBV12-4 to TRBJ1-2; D possibly corresponds to TRBD1 (5 bases). Trimming removed 1 base from V and 5 bases from J, with 8 bases in between. CDR3 size: 13 residues. CDR3 in amino acids: CASSLGKGYGYTF. CDR3 coding DNA: TGTGCCAGCAGTTTAGGCAAGGGGTATGGCTACACCTTC.

The chain combines TRBV5-1 with TRBJ1-1; the D gene is possibly TRBD1 (6 bases). V was clipped by 1 base and J by 0 bases, with 10 bases between them. Germline loops: CDR1 SGHRS, CDR2 YFSETQ. There are 15 residues in the CDR3. CDR3 amino acids: CASSLQQGVNTEAFF. The CDR3 nucleotides are TGCGCCAGCAGCTTGCAACAGGGAGTGAACACTGAAGCTTTCTTT.

This clonotype was recorded only once. This chain uses TRBV7-3 with TRBJ1-1; D is ambiguous. V gave up 5 bases and J gave up 0 bases, with 7 bases separating them. CDR3 size: 13 residues. Looked up from germline, CDR1 is SGHTA and CDR2 is FQGTGA. The CDR3 nucleotides are TGTGCCAGCAGCATAGATCTGAACACTGAAGCTTTCTTT. It encodes CASSIDLNTEAFF.

This clonotype has at least ten counts. This rearrangement joins TRBV29-1 to TRBJ1-2, with D uncertain. The V end was cut by 4 bases, the J end by 8 bases, with 17 bases between. CDR1 is SQVTM, CDR2 ANQGSEA, per germline. This CDR3 is built from 13 residues. The CDR3 sequence: CSVVMDDYGGYTF. CDR3 DNA: TGCAGCGTTGTAATGGACGACTATGGCGGCTACACCTTC.

This clonotype appeared a few times. The chain employs TRBV18 and TRBJ2-1; D not resolved. V lost 4 bases and J 5 bases, leaving 9 bases between the germline ends. The CDR3 spans 13 residues. Per the germline V gene, CDR1 is KGHSH and CDR2 is LQKENI. CDR3 sequence: CASSRGQNNEQFF. The DNA for the CDR3 is TGTGCCAGCTCACGAGGTCAGAACAATGAGCAGTTCTTC. The variable domain in full, completed from reference TRBV18 and TRBJ2-1, reads NAGVMQNPRHLVRRRGQEARLRCSPMKGHSHVYWYRQLPEEGLKFMVYLQKENIIDESGMPKERFSAEFPKEGPSILRIQQVVRGDSAAYFCASSRGQNNEQFFGPGTRLTVL.

The chain combines TRBV6-5 with TRBJ2-1; D is ambiguous. This CDR3 contains 14 residues. The V end lost 1 base, the J end lost 5 bases, and 9 bases lay between the germline ends. Germline V lookup: CDR1 MNHEY, CDR2 SVGAGI. The CDR3 region has the DNA TGTGCCAGCAGTTACTATGGCAGACACAATGAGCAGTTCTTC. This codes for CASSYYGRHNEQFF.

In its sample, this clonotype was seen many times. The V call is TRBV4-1, the J call TRBJ2-3; TRBD1 agrees at 7 bases. Unmatched junction bases numbered 7, after V lost 6 bases and J lost 1 base. The CDR3 runs to 15 residues. Per germline, CDR1 MGHRA and CDR2 YSYEKL. The CDR3 loop is CASSFEGAGTDTQYF. DNA for the CDR3: TGCGCCAGCAGTTTTGAGGGGGCCGGCACAGATACGCAGTATTTT.

The rearrangement uses TRBV6-2 or TRBV6-3 and TRBJ1-2; 7 bases are a match to TRBD1. CDR3 size: 14 residues. The J segment lost 3 bases and the V segment lost 5 bases, leaving 6 bases of the junction unmatched. Germline loops: CDR1 MNHEY, CDR2 SVGEGT. The chain's CDR3 is CASSGRQGDYGYTF. The CDR3 DNA reads TGTGCCAGCAGTGGAAGACAGGGAGACTATGGCTACACCTTC.

The chain uses TRBV7-2 and TRBJ2-3; unclear D gene. The CDR3 totals 13 residues. Germline CDR1 is SGHTA and CDR2 is FQGNSA. V shed 0 bases and J shed 5 bases, with 6 bases lying between them. Written as DNA, the CDR3 is TGTGCCAGCAGCTTAGCCGAGAGAGATACGCAGTATTTT. Translation gives CASSLAERDTQYF.

The chain recombines TRBV6-1 with TRBJ2-7, with D uncertain. Germline CDR1 reads MNHNS; CDR2 reads SASEGT. This CDR3 contains 16 residues. The germline V and J ends were trimmed by 5 bases and 6 bases, with 23 bases remaining between them. The CDR3 DNA follows: TGTGCCAGCAGTCCCCGGAGCAAAAGGAACTCAGGCGAGCAGTACGTC. It is translated as CASSPRSKRNSGEQYV.

The chain uses TRBV25-1 and TRBJ1-4; D gene uncertain. Trimming stripped 2 bases from V and 4 bases from J, with 8 bases between. The germline V gene has CDR1 MGHDK and CDR2 SYGVNS. This CDR3 spans 14 amino acids. CDR3 amino acids: CASSEHGLNEKLFF. The DNA for the CDR3 is TGTGCCAGCAGTGAACACGGACTTAATGAAAAACTGTTTTTT.

DNA of the CDR3: TGTGCCAGCAGCTTAGATGGGGTTAATTCACCCCTCCACTTT. Protein sequence: CASSLDGVNSPLHF. The chain links TRBV13 to TRBJ1-6, with D uncertain. V was cut by 1 base and J by 6 bases, with 7 bases left in between. The CDR3 contains 14 residues. Looked up from germline, CDR1 is PRHDT and CDR2 is FYEKMQ (reference sequence). Complete variable domain (other parts from reference TRBV13 and TRBJ1-6): AAGVIQSPRHLIKEKRETATLKCYPIPRHDTVYWYQQGPGQDPQFLISFYEKMQSDKGSIPDRFSAQQFSDYHSELNMSSLELGDSALYFCASSLDGVNSPLHFGNGTRLTVT.

The chain combines TRBV7-2 with TRBJ2-3; D is undetermined. Germline V gene sequence: CDR1 SGHTA, CDR2 FQGNSA. The CDR3 contains 13 residues. The V end lost 2 bases, the J end lost 6 bases, and 9 bases lay between the germline ends. CDR3 DNA: TGTGCCAGCAGCTTATTGGGCCGGGATACGCAGTATTTT. Translating it yields CASSLLGRDTQYF.